This T cell receptor (beta chain) originates from a study of CD8 T cells in Susac syndrome. For the study at large: Patients with Susac syndrome were therapy-naive, on corticosteroids, or on intravenous immunoglobulin alone at the time that blood was drawn.

This CDR3 spans 11 amino acids. CDR1 and CDR2 (germline): DFQATT, SNEGSKA (reference sequence). V shed 5 bases, J shed 8 bases, and the junction held 5 bases outside the gene matches. Random-hexamer reverse transcription was applied to roughly 0.5 to 1 ug RNA. TCRdb itself ran the immunoSEQ multiplex PCR reads through MiXCR, one entry per CDR3 protein. The sample has 180,000 or so distinct CDR3 sequences, 85% to 95% seen once. The specimen sequenced was CD4+ T cells from PBMCs. The V gene is TRBV20-1, the J gene TRBJ1-1; TRBD1 agrees at 7 bases. The receptor comes from a human donor with Susac syndrome. This chain's CDR3 is CSAWDRIEAFF. CDR3 nucleotide sequence: TGCAGTGCTTGGGACAGAATCGAAGCTTTCTTT.